The rows below give T cell receptor beta chains drawn from one sample of a study of regulatory T cells in long-lasting Graves disease. TCRdb reprocessed the multiplex PCR reads with MiXCR, giving one entry per CDR3 protein. The table has about 470,000 distinct CDR3 sequences, around 20% seen once. Sample: peripheral blood mononuclear cells (PBMCs), taken when the disease was refractory, from a patient treated with antithyroid drugs. The receptors stem from a female donor with Graves disease. The CDR3 runs from the conserved cysteine through the conserved F or W. The order of the fields is J gene, clone size, D gene, V gene, CDR3 DNA, CDR3 protein. The D gene is left open where the match is weak. Clone size is shown for a subset of rows, as once, few, many or a class of expanded clone.

>TRBJ2-5|many|-|TRBV7-8
TGTGCCAGCAGCTTGGGTCGTCAGCCTCAAGAGACCCAGTACTTC
CASSLGRQPQETQYF
>TRBJ2-5|few|TRBD1|TRBV9
TGTGCCAGCAGCGCACACAGGGGGCGCGGGGAGACCCAGTACTTC
CASSAHRGRGETQYF
>TRBJ2-5|few|TRBD2|TRBV20-1
TGCAGTGCTACTTCAAGCGGGGGGGGGGAAGAGACCCAGTACTTC
CSATSSGGGEETQYF
>TRBJ2-5|many|-|TRBV28
TGTGCCAGCAGTTCCCCTTCGGGGAAAGAGACCCAGTACTTC
CASSSPSGKETQYF
>TRBJ2-5|many|-|TRBV2
TGTGCCAGCAGTGGCTCGTACCAAGAGACCCAGTACTTC
CASSGSYQETQYF
>TRBJ2-1|-|TRBD2|TRBV20-1
TGCAGTGCTTCTAGCGGGAGCTCCTACAATGAGCAGTTCTTC
CSASSGSSYNEQFF
>TRBJ2-7|many|-|TRBV28
TGTGCCAGCAGTTGGTTGGCAAAGCAGTACTTC
CASSWLAKQYF
>TRBJ2-5|few|-|TRBV3-1
TGTGCCAGCAGCCAAACCAGGTTTGAGACCCAGTACTTC
CASSQTRFETQYF
>TRBJ1-2|many|TRBD1|TRBV2
TGTGCCAGTACAGGGGGAGGCTACACCTTC
CASTGGGYTF
>TRBJ2-2|-|TRBD1|TRBV15
TGTGCCACCAGCAGGGTAGGGGGCGCGGGTAGCACCGGGGAGCTGTTTTTT
CATSRVGGAGSTGELFF
>TRBJ2-7|many|TRBD2|TRBV28
TGTGCCAGCGAGGGACTAGCGGGGAGAGGGGACAACGAGCAGTACTTC
CASEGLAGRGDNEQYF
>TRBJ2-2|-|TRBD2|TRBV2
TGTGCCAGCAATGACGGACTAGCGGGAGCGAGGGACACCGGGGGGCTGTTTTTT
CASNDGLAGARDTGGLFF
>TRBJ2-2|many|-|TRBV28
TGTGCCAGCAGCCAGGGACTCAACACCGGGGAGCTGTTTTTT
CASSQGLNTGELFF
>TRBJ1-6|many|-|TRBV27
TGTGCCAGCAGTTGGGGGGGAGATAATTCACCCCTCCACTTT
CASSWGGDNSPLHF
>TRBJ2-7|-|TRBD1|TRBV28
TGTGCCAGCAGGCCTTCAGGGGGCTTGTATTACGAGCAGTACTTC
CASRPSGGLYYEQYF
>TRBJ2-7|many|-|TRBV30
TGTGCCTGGAGTGTCTCGATAACCTACGAGCAGTACTTC
CAWSVSITYEQYF
>TRBJ2-7|many|-|TRBV2
TGTGCCAGCAGTGACATCCCGGGACACGGGGGTCTCGAGCAGTACTTC
CASSDIPGHGGLEQYF